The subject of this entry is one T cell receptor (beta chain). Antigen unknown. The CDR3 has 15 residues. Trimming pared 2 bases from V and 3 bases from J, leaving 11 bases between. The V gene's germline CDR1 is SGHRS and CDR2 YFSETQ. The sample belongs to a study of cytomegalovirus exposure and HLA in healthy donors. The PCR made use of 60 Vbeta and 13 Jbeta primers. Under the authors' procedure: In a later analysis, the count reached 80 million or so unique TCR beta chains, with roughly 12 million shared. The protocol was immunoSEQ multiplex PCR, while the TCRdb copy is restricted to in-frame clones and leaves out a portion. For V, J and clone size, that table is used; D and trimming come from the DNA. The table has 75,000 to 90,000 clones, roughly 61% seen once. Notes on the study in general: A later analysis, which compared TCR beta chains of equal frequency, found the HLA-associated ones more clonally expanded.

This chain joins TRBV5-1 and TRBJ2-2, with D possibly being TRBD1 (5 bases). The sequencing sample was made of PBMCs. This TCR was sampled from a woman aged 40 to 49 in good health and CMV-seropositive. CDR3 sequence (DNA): TGCGCCAGCAGCTTCTCCACAGGCGACACCGGGGAGCTGTTTTTT. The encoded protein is CASSFSTGDTGELFF.